The 26 T cell receptor beta chains listed next were all sequenced from one sample in a study of T cell clonotyping in hematopoietic cell transplantation. Repertoires were generated with immunoSEQ multiplex PCR, while TCRdb's copy carries only in-frame clones and drops some. Seen here are about 41,000 clones, 95% observed once, and the top ten hold under 0.95%. The sample taken for sequencing was peripheral blood mononuclear cells. Receptor source: a man aged 25 to 40 in good health. Some clones in this sample may be carry-over from other donors' samples.

This clone occurred once. The chain combines TRBV5-8 with TRBJ2-1, with 8 positions matching TRBD1. The CDR3 loop spans 16 amino acids. Trimming cost V 4 bases and J 5 bases; bases outside gene matches: 11. Germline CDR1 SGHTS, CDR2 YDEGEE. The CDR3, as DNA: TGTGCCAGCAGCCCTATTGGACAGGGTCCCCACAATGAGCAGTTCTTC. Translating gives CASSPIGQGPHNEQFF.

The gene calls are TRBV14 and TRBJ1-4; D is uncertain. This CDR3 spans 19 amino acids. The germline V and J ends were trimmed by 0 bases and 0 bases, with 17 bases remaining between them. Germline V gene lookup returns CDR1 SGHDN and CDR2 FVKESK. Here the CDR3 DNA reads TGTGCCAGCAGCCAAGAAATGGCCAGCTTAGGTGCAACTAATGAAAAACTGTTTTTT. Translating it yields CASSQEMASLGATNEKLFF.

V and J are TRBV9 and TRBJ2-3, with D maybe TRBD1 (5 bases). The V end was cut by 4 bases, the J end by 6 bases, with 15 bases between. CDR3 length equals 14 residues. CDR1 is SGDLS, CDR2 YYNGEE, per germline. The CDR3 sequence: CASSPQGSKDTQYF. CDR3 coding DNA: TGTGCCAGCAGCCCCCAGGGCAGCAAGGATACGCAGTATTTT.

J is TRBJ2-3 and V is TRBV5-1; 11 positions agree with TRBD2. The CDR3 is made up of 19 amino acids. V trimming: 0 bases; J trimming: 2 bases; junction bases outside the gene matches: 11. Germline CDR1 reads SGHRS; CDR2 reads YFSETQ. CDR3 nucleotides: TGCGCCAGCAGCTTGGACCAGATAACACTAGCGGGGGACACAGATACGCAGTATTTT. It translates to CASSLDQITLAGDTDTQYF. Full variable domain (outside the CDR3, taken from reference TRBV5-1 and TRBJ2-3): KAGVTQTPRYLIKTRGQQVTLSCSPISGHRSVSWYQQTPGQGLQFLFEYFSETQRNKGNFPGRFSGRQFSNSRSEMNVSTLELGDSALYLCASSLDQITLAGDTDTQYFGPGTRLTVL.

The chain joins TRBV27 to TRBJ2-5; no clear D. V gave up 7 bases and J gave up 3 bases, with 12 bases separating them. This CDR3 comprises 13 residues. Germline V gene lookup returns CDR1 MNHEY and CDR2 SMNVEV (reference sequence). CDR3 coding DNA: TGTGCCAGCAAATACCTCGCCGAAGAGACCCAGTACTTC. Its translation is CASKYLAEETQYF.

The chain uses TRBV27 and TRBJ2-7, with 7 bases fitting TRBD2. Germline trimming cut 2 bases from V and 4 bases from J; bases unmatched to any gene: 5. The CDR3 is 14 residues long. The germline V gene has CDR1 MNHEY and CDR2 SMNVEV (reference sequence). This chain's CDR3 is CASSLGSGVYEQYF. For the CDR3, the DNA is TGTGCCAGCAGTTTAGGGAGCGGGGTTTACGAGCAGTACTTC.

The chain combines TRBV15 with TRBJ1-3, with D possibly matching TRBD1 (5 bases). CDR3 length equals 15 residues. Germline CDR1 is LNHNV and CDR2 is YYDKDF (reference sequence). V lost 0 bases to trimming and J lost 2 bases, with 8 bases between them. The CDR3: CATSRDTGAGNTIYF. The CDR3 bases are TGTGCCACCAGCAGAGATACAGGCGCTGGAAACACCATATATTTT.

The V and J genes are TRBV11-3 and TRBJ2-1; D is possibly TRBD2 (6 bases). The CDR3 covers 15 residues. CDR1 is SGHNT and CDR2 is YENEEA in the germline V gene. The V and J ends lost 3 bases and 5 bases respectively, with 14 bases between them. The CDR3 here is CASSFRSGHNNEQFF. The CDR3 region has the DNA TGTGCCAGCAGCTTTCGGAGCGGGCACAACAATGAGCAGTTCTTC.

This clone was picked up one time. For the CDR3, the DNA is TGCGCCAGCAGCCCGCTCCCCAAGGGGCGCGAGCAGTACTTC. This sequence encodes CASSPLPKGREQYF. J is TRBJ2-7 and V is TRBV5-1; a possible D gene is TRBD1 (5 bases). The CDR3 loop spans 14 amino acids. Trimming pared 4 bases from V and 6 bases from J, leaving 17 bases between. The germline V gene encodes CDR1 SGHRS and CDR2 YFSETQ.

J is TRBJ1-6 and V is TRBV6-5; D might be TRBD1 (6 bases). This CDR3 contains 12 residues. Trimming left V 8 bases short and J 19 bases short, with 21 bases between. Germline values: CDR1 MNHEY, CDR2 SVGAGI. In nucleotides, the CDR3 is TGTGCCAGCTCGGACAGTCATTGGGGGCTTCACTTT. Amino acid sequence: CASSDSHWGLHF.

This sequence joins TRBV6-5 and TRBJ2-2; 7 bases are shared with TRBD2. The CDR3 has 15 residues. Germline CDR1 MNHEY, CDR2 SVGAGI. V lost 0 bases and J lost 6; bases outside the gene matches: 4. Here the CDR3 reads CASSYSQGGAGELFF. The CDR3 region has the DNA TGTGCCAGCAGTTACTCCCAGGGAGGGGCCGGGGAGCTGTTTTTT.

The chain uses TRBV7-9 and TRBJ1-2, with 9 positions matching TRBD1. Germline V gene lookup returns CDR1 SEHNR and CDR2 FQNEAQ (reference sequence). This CDR3 is 14 amino acids long. V dropped 3 bases and J dropped 10; count of bases not matched to a gene: 9. The CDR3 sequence: CASSFRTGEVAYTF. CDR3 coding DNA: TGTGCCAGCAGCTTTCGGACAGGGGAAGTTGCCTACACCTTC.

This sequence joins TRBV10-3 and TRBJ2-7; D is perhaps TRBD1 (5 bases). V was pared by 4 bases and J by 4 bases, with 8 bases between. CDR1 and CDR2 from the germline V gene are ENHRY and SYGVKD. The CDR3 length is 12 residues. The CDR3 DNA sequence: TGTGCCATCAGTGTACAGGCATACGAGCAGTACTTC. Protein sequence: CAISVQAYEQYF.

The chain carries TRBV9 and TRBJ1-1; D is undetermined. CDR3 length equals 12 residues. V dropped 3 bases and J dropped 4 bases, with 7 bases sitting between them. The germline V gene has CDR1 SGDLS and CDR2 YYNGEE. In nucleotides, the CDR3 is TGTGCCAGCAGCGGACATGGCACTGAAGCTTTCTTT. This codes for CASSGHGTEAFF. Using reference TRBV9 and TRBJ1-1 for the parts outside the CDR3, the full variable domain is DSGVTQTPKHLITATGQRVTLRCSPRSGDLSVYWYQQSLDQGLQFLIQYYNGEERAKGNILERFSAQQFPDLHSELNLSSLELGDSALYFCASSGHGTEAFFGQGTRLTVV.

The chain recombines TRBV5-1 with TRBJ2-7, with 11 nucleotides matching TRBD2. The germline V gene encodes CDR1 SGHRS and CDR2 YFSETQ. The CDR3 contains 14 residues. Germline trimming cut 2 bases from V and 3 bases from J; bases unmatched to any gene: 1. CDR3 DNA: TGCGCCAGCAGCTTAACTAGCGGGAGCTACGAGCAGTACTTC. The encoded protein is CASSLTSGSYEQYF. Full variable domain (remainder filled in from reference TRBV5-1 and TRBJ2-7): KAGVTQTPRYLIKTRGQQVTLSCSPISGHRSVSWYQQTPGQGLQFLFEYFSETQRNKGNFPGRFSGRQFSNSRSEMNVSTLELGDSALYLCASSLTSGSYEQYFGPGTRLTVT.

This chain connects TRBV7-9 to TRBJ2-5; the D is unclear. Germline V lookup: CDR1 SEHNR, CDR2 FQNEAQ (reference sequence). The CDR3 totals 18 residues. V dropped 5 bases and J dropped 5 bases, with 27 bases sitting between them. This chain's CDR3 is CASSPLRGPPTERETQYF. CDR3 DNA: TGTGCCAGCAGCCCGCTACGAGGACCTCCCACAGAGAGGGAGACCCAGTACTTC.

The chain couples TRBV2 to TRBJ1-5, with D tentatively TRBD1 (5 bases). The germline gives CDR1 SNHLY, CDR2 FYNNEI. V lost 6 bases and J 7 bases, leaving 10 bases between the germline ends. The CDR3 sequence is 12 residues long. CDR3: CASRGGRQPQHF. CDR3 coding DNA: TGTGCCAGCAGGGGGGGACGACAGCCCCAGCATTTT. The complete variable domain, with remaining parts taken from reference TRBV2 and TRBJ1-5, reads EPEVTQTPSHQVTQMGQEVILRCVPISNHLYFYWYRQILGQKVEFLVSFYNNEISEKSEIFDDQFSVERPDGSNFTLKIRSTKLEDSAMYFCASRGGRQPQHFGDGTRLSIL.

V and J are TRBV19 and TRBJ2-1; 7 bases agree with TRBD2. The V gene's germline CDR1 is LNHDA and CDR2 SQIVND (reference sequence). The CDR3 length is 16 residues. With V trimmed by 1 base and J by 5 bases, 8 bases remained unmatched. CDR3 in amino acids: CASSIAGRGGDNEQFF. The CDR3 nucleotides read TGTGCCAGTAGTATAGCCGGTCGCGGGGGAGACAATGAGCAGTTCTTC.

Comments on this clone: The same CDR3 also results from other DNA sequences found in this sample. The V and J genes are TRBV5-1 and TRBJ2-5, with TRBD1 identical over 8 bases. The V segment lost 2 bases and the J segment 2 bases; nucleotides outside the gene matches: 2. The germline V gene has CDR1 SGHRS and CDR2 YFSETQ. This CDR3 is 14 amino acids long. CDR3 in amino acids: CASSFGTGQETQYF. The CDR3 DNA reads TGCGCCAGCAGCTTCGGGACAGGTCAAGAGACCCAGTACTTC.

The chain is built from TRBV19 and TRBJ1-1, with 7 bases matching TRBD1. Trimming cost V 0 bases and J 1 base; bases outside gene matches: 11. Germline loops: CDR1 LNHDA, CDR2 SQIVND (reference sequence). This CDR3 has 18 amino acids. The CDR3 DNA reads TGTGCCAGTAGTATAGATCTTTACAGGGGCGAGAAGAACACTGAAGCTTTCTTT. Translation gives CASSIDLYRGEKNTEAFF.

The rearrangement joins TRBV5-6 to TRBJ1-4; TRBD1 is a possible D gene (5 bases). Germline V gene sequence: CDR1 SGHDT, CDR2 YYEEEE. The ends were cut back, 5 bases at V and 5 bases at J, with 16 bases in the middle. There are 15 residues in the CDR3. DNA of the CDR3: TGTGCCAGCAGAGAGAGGGGAGATTTAAATGAAAAACTGTTTTTT. Residues: CASRERGDLNEKLFF.

V usage is TRBV18 and J usage is TRBJ1-2; 7 bases map to TRBD1. Germline V gene sequence: CDR1 KGHSH, CDR2 LQKENI. This CDR3 region has 18 residues. V lost 0 bases to trimming and J lost 4 bases; unmatched junction nucleotides: 14. CDR3 protein: CASSPPRSGTAGVYGYTF. CDR3 nucleotide sequence: TGTGCCAGCTCACCACCGAGATCCGGGACAGCAGGGGTCTATGGCTACACCTTC.

This clone was found once. This chain uses TRBV5-4 with TRBJ2-1; TRBD1 aligns across 10 bases. This CDR3 has 12 amino acids. Unmatched junction bases numbered 6, after V lost 4 bases and J lost 14 bases. CDR1 is SGHNT and CDR2 is YYREEE in the germline V gene (reference sequence). CDR3 sequence reads: CASSHDRGREFF. CDR3 sequence (DNA): TGTGCCAGCAGCCACGACAGGGGGCGAGAGTTCTTC.

This rearrangement joins TRBV4-3 to TRBJ1-5; a possible D gene is TRBD1 (6 bases). The CDR3 is made up of 13 amino acids. Looked up from germline, CDR1 is LGHNA and CDR2 is YSLEER. V lost 5 bases, J lost 9 bases, and 14 bases lay in between. The CDR3 DNA reads TGCGCCAGCAGCATCGACAGGCTCGGGCCCCAGCATTTT. Translated, it gives CASSIDRLGPQHF.

The J gene is TRBJ2-3, the V gene TRBV2; 8 nucleotides match TRBD1. Germline values: CDR1 SNHLY, CDR2 FYNNEI. This CDR3 contains 15 residues. V lost 9 bases, J lost 1 base, and 9 bases stayed unmatched. The CDR3 here is CARPEDRAGTDTQYF. The CDR3 nucleotides are TGTGCCAGACCTGAGGACAGGGCGGGCACAGATACGCAGTATTTT.

J is TRBJ1-1 and V is TRBV27; D call uncertain. V lost 6 bases, J lost 4 bases, and 9 bases lay in between. Germline V gene data show CDR1 as MNHEY and CDR2 as SMNVEV (reference sequence). The CDR3 covers 12 residues. The CDR3 here is CASSTGSTEAFF. Written as DNA, the CDR3 is TGTGCCAGCAGCACCGGTAGCACTGAAGCTTTCTTT.